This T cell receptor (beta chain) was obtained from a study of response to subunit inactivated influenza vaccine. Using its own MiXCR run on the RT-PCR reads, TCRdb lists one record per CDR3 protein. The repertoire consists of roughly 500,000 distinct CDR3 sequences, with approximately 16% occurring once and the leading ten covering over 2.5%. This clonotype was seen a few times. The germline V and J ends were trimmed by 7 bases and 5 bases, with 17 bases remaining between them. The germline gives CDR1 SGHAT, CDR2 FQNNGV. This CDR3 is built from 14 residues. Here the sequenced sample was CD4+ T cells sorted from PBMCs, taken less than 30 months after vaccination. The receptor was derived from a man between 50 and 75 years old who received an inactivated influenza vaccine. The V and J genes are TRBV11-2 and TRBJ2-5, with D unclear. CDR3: CASTLGEVVETQYF. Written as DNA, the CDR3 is TGTGCCAGCACCCTAGGCGAGGTAGTGGAGACCCAGTACTTC.